This T cell receptor beta chain stems from a study of T cell repertoires in cytomegalovirus infection. As for the study in general: It can be stated that public TCR beta signatures indicated CMV infection as well as a matching HLA type.

This clonotype was counted once. Via MiXCR, TCRdb re-called the reads, giving one row per CDR3 protein. The sample includes over 200,000 distinct CDR3 sequences, roughly 13% seen only once; the top ten take 8.8%. This CDR3 comprises 13 residues. V dropped 2 bases and J dropped 4 bases, with 8 bases sitting between them. Germline values: CDR1 SGHKS, CDR2 YYEKEE (reference sequence). The sample was PBMCs. The chain joins TRBV5-5 to TRBJ2-3; D is undetermined. The clonotype was recovered from a human donor in good health (CMV status not recorded). Some clones in this sample may be carry-over from other donors' samples. The CDR3: CASSFQVADTQYF. In DNA form, the CDR3 reads TGTGCCAGCAGCTTTCAAGTAGCAGATACGCAGTATTTT. Supplemented by reference TRBV5-5 and TRBJ2-3, the full variable domain reads DAGVTQSPTHLIKTRGQQVTLRCSPISGHKSVSWYQQVLGQGPQFIFQYYEKEERGRGNFPDRFSARQFPNYSSELNVNALLLGDSALYLCASSFQVADTQYFGPGTRLTVL.